Presented here are 3 T cell receptor beta chains from one specimen sequenced in a study of regulatory T cells in long-lasting Graves disease. Arm-PCR of CDR3 regions and iRepertoire HTBI primers were the basis on which TCR beta libraries were built. A single record per CDR3 protein comes from TCRdb applying MiXCR to the multiplex PCR reads. The table lists about 220,000 distinct CDR3 sequences, roughly 19% of them singletons. Regarding time point: newly diagnosed GD, antithyroid drugs for less than 3 months. The TCR library used RNA extracted from PBMCs. The same sample was also used in a study of T cells in Graves' hyperthyroidism and ophthalmopathy.

Sequences were derived from peripheral blood mononuclear cells (PBMCs), sampled at new diagnosis, from a patient treated with antithyroid drugs. All receptors come from a woman under 40 with Graves disease.

There are many counts of this clonotype. The chain joins TRBV5-1 to TRBJ2-7; D gene uncertain. The CDR3 consists of 12 residues. Trimming took off 1 base at V and 5 bases at J, with 7 bases between the two ends. Germline values: CDR1 SGHRS, CDR2 YFSETQ. DNA for the CDR3: TGCGCCAGCAGCTTGAGGCTGGACGAGCAGTACTTC. As protein: CASSLRLDEQYF. Supplemented by reference TRBV5-1 and TRBJ2-7, the full variable domain reads KAGVTQTPRYLIKTRGQQVTLSCSPISGHRSVSWYQQTPGQGLQFLFEYFSETQRNKGNFPGRFSGRQFSNSRSEMNVSTLELGDSALYLCASSLRLDEQYFGPGTRLTVT.

This clonotype was observed many times. V usage is TRBV2 and J usage is TRBJ1-2; D not resolved. The CDR3 loop spans 13 amino acids. Trimming took 7 bases from V and 0 from J, leaving 9 bases between them. From germline, CDR1 is SNHLY and CDR2 FYNNEI. The CDR3 is CASKSPANYGYTF. The DNA of the CDR3 is TGTGCCAGCAAAAGTCCAGCTAACTATGGCTACACCTTC.

Many counts were recorded for this clonotype. The rearrangement links TRBV20-1 to TRBJ1-1; perhaps TRBD1 as D (6 bases). The germline V gene encodes CDR1 DFQATT and CDR2 SNEGSKA (reference sequence). V gave up 5 bases and J gave up 2 bases, with 15 bases separating them. The CDR3 is made up of 14 amino acids. The CDR3 DNA reads TGCAGTGCTTATGCGGGGGCGATTAACACTGAAGCTTTCTTT. Translation gives CSAYAGAINTEAFF.